Described below is a single T cell receptor beta chain sequence and its context. The antigen is undetermined. This sample is drawn from a study of shared clonotypes between healthy human individuals. The CD4+ fraction was divided into a CD45RA+ naive subset and a CD45RA-negative memory subset. General study results and limits: The sole specimen, blood, was sampled, and tissue repertoires likely differ.

TCRdb's table, derived via immunoSEQ multiplex PCR, lists solely in-frame clones and lacks some. The sample has millions of clones; around 94% are singletons. The clonotype comes from a man between 18 and 35 years old in good health. Sequenced: naive CD4+ T cells sorted from blood. The subset: CD45RA+ positively selected.

The CDR3 here is CASTSSTDTQYF. DNA of the CDR3: TGTGCCAGCACCTCCTCCACAGATACGCAGTATTTT. The chain uses TRBV7-2 and TRBJ2-3; D is uncertain. Deletions cut 7 bases from V and 2 bases from J, with 7 bases between. The germline V gene has CDR1 SGHTA and CDR2 FQGNSA. This CDR3 is built from 12 residues.